The clone carrying this T cell receptor beta chain appeared once. Other DNA sequences in the same sample also yield this CDR3. Only in-frame clones appear in the TCRdb table, and some are missing; sequencing was by immunoSEQ multiplex PCR. The data contain some 200,000 clones, 70% to 90% of them singletons. The data stem from a study of blood T cell repertoires in COVID-19. About the research overall: T cells, B-cell-depleted T cells, or PBMCs supplied cDNA or gDNA.

The CDR3 runs to 14 residues. The ends lost 2 bases at V and 8 bases at J; junction bases unmatched: 7. Germline CDR1 reads SGDLS; CDR2 reads YYNGEE. The participants were between about 18 and 90 years old and came from 24 US areas. In assigning cohorts, the study relied on participant-reported clinical history. This chain uses TRBV9 with TRBJ2-1; 7 positions match TRBD1. The sequenced material came from PBMCs or T cells enriched from blood (not recorded which). The sequence was collected from a man aged 35-49 years who had recovered from COVID-19. CDR3 residues: CASSVRGSGDEQFF. CDR3 nucleotide sequence: TGTGCCAGCAGCGTCAGGGGGTCAGGCGATGAGCAGTTCTTC.